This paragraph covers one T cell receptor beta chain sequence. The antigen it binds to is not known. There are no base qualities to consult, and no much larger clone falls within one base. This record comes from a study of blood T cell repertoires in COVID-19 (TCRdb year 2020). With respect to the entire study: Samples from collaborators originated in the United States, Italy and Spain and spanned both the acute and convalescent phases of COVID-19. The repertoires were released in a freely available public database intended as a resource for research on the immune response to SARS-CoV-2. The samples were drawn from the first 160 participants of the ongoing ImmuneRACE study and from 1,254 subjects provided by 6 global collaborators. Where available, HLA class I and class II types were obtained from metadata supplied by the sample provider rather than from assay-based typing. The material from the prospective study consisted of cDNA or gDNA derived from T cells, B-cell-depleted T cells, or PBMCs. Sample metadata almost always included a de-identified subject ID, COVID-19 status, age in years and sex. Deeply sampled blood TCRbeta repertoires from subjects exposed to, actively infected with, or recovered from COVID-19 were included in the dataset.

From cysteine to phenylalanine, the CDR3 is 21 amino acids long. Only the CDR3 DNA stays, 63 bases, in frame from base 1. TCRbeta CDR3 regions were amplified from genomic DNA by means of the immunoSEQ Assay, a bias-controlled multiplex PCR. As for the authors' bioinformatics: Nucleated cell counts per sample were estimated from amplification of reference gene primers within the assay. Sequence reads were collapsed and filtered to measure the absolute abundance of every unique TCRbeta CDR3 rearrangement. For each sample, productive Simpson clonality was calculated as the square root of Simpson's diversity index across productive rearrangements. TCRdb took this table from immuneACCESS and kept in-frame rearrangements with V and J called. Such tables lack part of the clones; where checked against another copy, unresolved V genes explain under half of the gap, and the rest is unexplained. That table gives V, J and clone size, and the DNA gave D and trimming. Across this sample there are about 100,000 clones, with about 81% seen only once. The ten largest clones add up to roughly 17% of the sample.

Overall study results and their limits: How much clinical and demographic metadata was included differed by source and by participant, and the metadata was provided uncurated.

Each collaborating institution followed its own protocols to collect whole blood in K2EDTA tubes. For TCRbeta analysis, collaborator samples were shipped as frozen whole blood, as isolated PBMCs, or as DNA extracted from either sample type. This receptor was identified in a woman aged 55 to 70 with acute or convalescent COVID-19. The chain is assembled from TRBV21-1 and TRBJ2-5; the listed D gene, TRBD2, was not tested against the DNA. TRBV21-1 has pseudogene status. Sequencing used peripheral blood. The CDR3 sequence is CASSPRGKDQMTSGGEETQYF. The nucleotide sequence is TGTGCCAGCAGCCCTCGGGGAAAAGACCAAATGACTAGCGGGGGGGAAGAGACCCAGTACTTC.